Described below is a single TCR beta chain sequence and its context. This clonotype was detected a few times. No cognate antigen has been identified for it. It has no much larger one-base neighbor in the sample; base qualities were not kept. The time point label, as the study defines it: pre-sensitization, week 0. According to the study, the label for this sample's treatment or condition signals: therapeutic diphenylcyclopropenone sensitization with weekly scalp DPC. Blood at each patch-test visit was drawn before the patch test was applied. Patients were considered eligible if aged 18 to 70, diagnosed with alopecia and deemed suitable for DPC therapy, and patients were excluded if pregnant. Total RNA was extracted from unfractionated whole blood that had been collected in Tempus Blood RNA tubes. Receptor libraries were prepared by RACE. TCRdb shows the sequencer as NextSeq 500. During library preparation, unique molecular identifiers were attached to individual cDNA molecules so that TCRs could be counted in a quantitative, reproducible way. Each blood RNA sample was used to sequence both TCR alpha and TCR beta chains. On the study's bioinformatics: A median of around 100,000 TCRs per sample was observed, with a range of about 23,224 to 700,000. The Decombinator software suite was used to annotate the V, J and CDR3 of the TCR reads. For PS versus PT1 abundance plots, all samples were subsampled to the same number of TCRs (28,000). Expanded TCRs were defined as absent before sensitization and observed at least eight times at the 2-week time point. TCRdb's own reprocessing of the public reads used fastp at Q25 and MiXCR and kept productive beta chains. A single entry per CDR3 protein holds the most common genes and DNA from its merged rows. The V and J calls and clone size are TCRdb's, not the authors'. This sample gives 50,000 to 65,000 distinct CDR3 sequences in total; 5.5% to 7.5% of them show up just once. The ten largest clonotypes hold about 1.5% of the sample.

The germline V gene sets CDR1 to KGHSH and CDR2 to LQKENI. The CDR3 measures 17 amino acids from cysteine to phenylalanine. Solely the CDR3 DNA is kept, with 51 bases framed from the first base. V ends up 3 bases short and J 6 bases short, with an unmatched junction base count of 12. The data derive from a study of human T cells and chemical hapten exposure (dated by TCRdb to 2020 to 2023). Regarding the study in general: For sensitization, 2% DPC in acetone was applied to a roughly 2 cm by roughly 2 cm area of upper inner arm skin. Throughout the roughly 25-week study period, patients were also given weekly therapeutic DPC doses on the scalp. Patch testing was performed on the upper back with Finn chambers containing 0.01% DPC, and the patch tests were scored after 6 days according to International Contact Dermatitis Research Group standards. The patient cohort, mostly female, included alopecia areata with under or over 50% scalp involvement, alopecia totalis and alopecia universalis. Libraries were pooled for sequencing, and variation in per-sample TCR yields was attributed mainly to small differences in library volumes within the pool. In alopecia patients, the study followed how the peripheral blood TCR repertoire changed in vivo over primary and secondary sensitization to diphenylcyclopropenone (DPC), a hapten. Blood samples were taken from patients before sensitization (week 0) and then at 2, 6 and about 24 weeks after DPC sensitization. For TCR sequencing, blood came from 25 to 35 alopecia patients at anywhere from one to four time points (pre-sensitization, 2, 6 and 24 weeks). Overall results and qualifications from the work: Significantly more large CDR3 similarity clusters were formed by expanded TCRs than by pre-sensitization or healthy control sets, consistent with antigen-driven responses. All patients had alopecia, a presumed autoimmune disease, so their immune response might differ from that of healthy individuals. DPC sensitization did not change how many TCRs were above 1 in 1000 frequency, and no evidence was found of alterations in global repertoire structure. Patch test score was positively correlated with the number of PT1 expanded TCRs, with significance at thresholds 8, 16 and 32 but not at 4. After repeated subsampling, changes were observed in the strength of the expansion versus patch-test correlation and in the threshold at which the correlation became significant.

Material: whole blood, obtained in connection with sensitization to the hapten diphenylcyclopropenone (DPC). This chain is built from TRBV18 and TRBJ2-2, with TRBD1 identical over 8 junction bases. The receptor comes from a woman under 40 with alopecia areata. Some clones in this sample may be carry-over from other donors' samples. CDR3 sequence: CASSPTSTGVLPGELFF. The nucleotides read TGTGCCAGCTCACCGACTTCGACAGGGGTCCTCCCCGGGGAGCTGTTTTTT.